Listed below are T cell receptor beta chains from one sample, sequenced in a study of T-cell memory formation after mild COVID-19. TCRdb redid the calling of the 5' RACE reads with MiXCR, one entry per CDR3 protein. Of more than 450,000 distinct CDR3 sequences listed, roughly 18% are singletons. Sequenced: PBMCs or a T cell subset sorted from them (not recorded which). Source of these receptors: an adult woman who had mild COVID-19 (a few samples of this study predate the infection). Cell type and time point are not known. Each CDR3 is given with its conserved first and last residue. D genes are given only for firm matches. The size entry is marked missing in some rows and otherwise reads once, few, many or a size class.

. | TRBD1 | TRBJ1-1 | TRBV9 | CASSSRTGLEAFF | TGTGCCAGCAGCTCCCGGACAGGCCTTGAAGCTTTCTTT
. | . | TRBJ1-5 | TRBV12-3/TRBV12-4 | CASSLEDLSQPQHF | TGTGCCAGCAGTTTAGAGGATTTAAGTCAGCCCCAGCATTTT
. | . | TRBJ1-2 | TRBV20-1 | CSANGQGGGGYTF | TGCAGTGCTAATGGGCAGGGAGGGGGTGGCTACACCTTC
few | TRBD1 | TRBJ2-7 | TRBV7-6 | CASSFRRGQGLYPAYEQYF | TGTGCCAGCAGCTTCAGGAGGGGACAGGGTCTTTATCCCGCCTACGAGCAGTACTTC
few | TRBD2 | TRBJ2-3 | TRBV5-1 | CASSLASGFSTDTQYF | TGCGCCAGCAGCTTGGCTAGCGGGTTTAGCACAGATACGCAGTATTTT
few | . | TRBJ1-6 | TRBV5-6 | CASSKGRNNSPLHF | TGTGCCAGCAGCAAGGGACGGAATAATTCACCCCTCCACTTT
many | TRBD1 | TRBJ2-3 | TRBV5-5 | CASSLAGTGGDTQYF | TGTGCCAGCAGCTTGGCCGGGACAGGGGGAGATACGCAGTATTTT
. | TRBD2 | TRBJ2-1 | TRBV7-9 | CASSLVLAGVLEQFF | TGTGCCAGCAGCTTAGTACTAGCGGGAGTCTTGGAGCAGTTCTTC
. | . | TRBJ1-1 | TRBV6-5 | CASSYLRDKNTEAFF | TGTGCCAGCAGTTACCTCCGGGACAAGAACACTGAAGCTTTCTTT
. | . | TRBJ1-2 | TRBV7-2 | CASSLGLLPQGYTF | TGTGCCAGCAGCCTCGGCCTTCTTCCGCAGGGCTACACCTTC
. | TRBD1 | TRBJ1-1 | TRBV29-1 | CSVDRRWQGEVDTEAFF | TGCAGCGTGGATAGGAGGTGGCAGGGGGAAGTTGACACTGAAGCTTTCTTT
few | . | TRBJ2-5 | TRBV5-1 | CASHPAGGGRETQYF | TGCGCCAGCCATCCGGCGGGCGGAGGACGGGAGACCCAGTACTTC
few | . | TRBJ2-7 | TRBV5-1 | CASSSGQNSYEQYF | TGCGCCAGCAGCTCCGGACAGAACTCCTACGAGCAGTACTTC
few | . | TRBJ1-6 | TRBV5-1 | CASSADGYNSPLHF | TGCGCCAGCAGCGCTGACGGGTATAATTCACCCCTCCACTTT
few | . | TRBJ1-1 | TRBV27 | CASSLFTVSGRATEAFF | TGTGCCAGCAGTTTATTTACAGTTTCGGGAAGGGCCACTGAAGCTTTCTTT
few | TRBD2 | TRBJ2-1 | TRBV7-2 | CASSLTAGGVSYNEQFF | TGTGCCAGCAGCTTAACGGCGGGAGGGGTTTCCTACAATGAGCAGTTCTTC
. | . | TRBJ2-5 | TRBV5-6 | CASSLELDEETQYF | TGTGCCAGCAGCTTGGAACTAGACGAAGAGACCCAGTACTTC
few | TRBD2 | TRBJ2-3 | TRBV9 | CASSVFARGGTDTQYF | TGTGCCAGCAGCGTCTTCGCCCGGGGGGGCACAGATACGCAGTATTTT
. | TRBD1 | TRBJ1-5 | TRBV5-1 | CASSQTGAPNQPQHF | TGCGCCAGCAGCCAGACAGGGGCCCCTAATCAGCCCCAGCATTTT
. | . | TRBJ1-2 | TRBV29-1 | CSVLEGTNYGYTF | TGCAGCGTGCTAGAGGGGACCAACTATGGCTACACCTTC
few | . | TRBJ2-2 | TRBV12-3/TRBV12-4 | CASTLGVRRGLSNTGELFF | TGTGCCAGCACTCTAGGGGTGAGGAGGGGCTTGTCGAACACCGGGGAGCTGTTTTTT
few | . | TRBJ2-7 | TRBV12-3/TRBV12-4 | CASSFGLQSEQYF | TGTGCCAGCAGTTTTGGGCTGCAGAGCGAGCAGTACTTC
. | . | TRBJ1-2 | TRBV7-2 | CASRESGVPRKYGYTF | TGTGCCAGCAGGGAAAGCGGGGTTCCGCGGAAGTATGGCTACACCTTC
few | . | TRBJ1-1 | TRBV29-1 | CSVEASGNTEAFF | TGCAGCGTTGAGGCGTCCGGGAACACTGAAGCTTTCTTT
few | . | TRBJ2-1 | TRBV4-1 | CASSQGVGGSSYNEQFF | TGCGCCAGCAGCCAAGGTGTAGGAGGAAGCTCCTACAATGAGCAGTTCTTC
. | . | TRBJ2-1 | TRBV4-3 | CASSQDKPDYNEQFF | TGCGCCAGCAGCCAAGATAAGCCGGATTACAATGAGCAGTTCTTC
. | . | TRBJ2-7 | TRBV25-1 | CASSDWGAGKGNEQYF | TGTGCCAGCAGTGACTGGGGGGCCGGGAAGGGAAACGAGCAGTACTTC
. | TRBD2 | TRBJ2-4 | TRBV20-1 | CSARVQTSGRATDIQYF | TGCAGTGCTAGAGTGCAGACTAGCGGGAGGGCCACGGACATTCAGTACTTC
. | . | TRBJ2-1 | TRBV27 | CASSFLGASNEQFF | TGTGCCAGCAGTTTTTTGGGAGCGTCCAATGAGCAGTTCTTC
. | TRBD2 | TRBJ2-1 | TRBV7-9 | CASSLSTSVTYNEQFF | TGTGCCAGCAGCTTATCTACTAGCGTAACCTACAATGAGCAGTTCTTC
few | TRBD1 | TRBJ1-1 | TRBV12-3/TRBV12-4 | CASSLEGAAFF | TGTGCCAGCAGTTTAGAGGGGGCGGCTTTCTTT
few | TRBD2 | TRBJ2-1 | TRBV3-1 | CASSLTGLAYNEQFF | TGTGCCAGCAGCCTAACGGGACTAGCTTACAATGAGCAGTTCTTC
few | TRBD2 | TRBJ2-2 | TRBV7-9 | CASKSTSGRFAGELFF | TGTGCCAGTAAAAGCACTAGCGGGAGGTTCGCCGGGGAGCTGTTTTTT
. | TRBD1 | TRBJ1-2 | TRBV5-4 | CASSFGTAPSEYGYTF | TGTGCCAGCAGCTTTGGGACAGCCCCATCGGAATATGGCTACACCTTC
. | . | TRBJ1-1 | TRBV29-1 | CSVPSGTSPEAFF | TGCAGCGTCCCCTCCGGGACGTCCCCTGAAGCTTTCTTT
. | . | TRBJ2-6 | TRBV7-2 | CASSRLMSGANVLTF | TGTGCCAGCAGCCGCCTGATGTCTGGGGCCAACGTCCTGACTTTC
. | . | TRBJ2-2 | TRBV30 | CAWSVLGGELFF | TGTGCCTGGAGTGTACTCGGCGGGGAGCTGTTTTTT
. | TRBD1 | TRBJ2-5 | TRBV6-2/TRBV6-3 | CASTVPGQRQETQYF | TGTGCCAGCACTGTTCCGGGACAGAGGCAAGAGACCCAGTACTTC
. | TRBD1 | TRBJ1-3 | TRBV10-3 | CAISGGQGISGNTIYF | TGTGCCATCAGTGGAGGACAGGGGATCTCTGGAAACACCATATATTTT
. | TRBD1 | TRBJ1-2 | TRBV24-1 | CATSSGQGTEKANYGYTF | TGTGCCACCAGTTCGGGACAGGGTACAGAAAAGGCTAACTATGGCTACACCTTC
. | . | TRBJ2-4 | TRBV12-3/TRBV12-4 | CASRSRGIQYF | TGTGCCAGCAGGTCCCGGGGCATTCAGTACTTC
many | TRBD1 | TRBJ2-5 | TRBV30 | CAWSVGDRDQETQYF | TGTGCCTGGAGTGTAGGGGACAGAGACCAAGAGACCCAGTACTTC
few | TRBD1 | TRBJ1-2 | TRBV9 | CASSVDDRGYGYTF | TGTGCCAGCAGCGTAGATGACAGGGGGTATGGCTACACCTTC
. | TRBD2 | TRBJ2-1 | TRBV6-5 | CASSSGRSYNEQFF | TGTGCCAGCAGCAGCGGGAGGTCCTACAATGAGCAGTTCTTC
. | . | TRBJ1-5 | TRBV6-6 | CASTPWGHGVRPQHF | TGTGCCAGCACCCCCTGGGGACACGGTGTTCGGCCCCAGCATTTT